Listed below are T cell receptor beta chains from one sample, sequenced in a study of blood T cell repertoires in COVID-19. Repertoires were generated with immunoSEQ multiplex PCR, while TCRdb's copy carries only in-frame clones and drops some. The sample lists some 150,000 clones, around 84% seen once, with roughly 4.5% in the top ten. Sample: peripheral blood. Receptor source: a human donor in a cohort sampled during active COVID-19. Both conserved end residues are part of each CDR3. A D gene is named only where the DNA matches it firmly. The size entry is marked missing in some rows and otherwise reads once, few, many or a size class.

>-|TRBJ2-4|-|TRBV29-1
TGCAGCGTTGAAAGGGGGATTGGTGACATTCAGTACTTC
CSVERGIGDIQYF
>-|TRBJ1-1|-|TRBV6-4
TGTGCCAGCAGGGATATGGACAGCCCATACACTGAAGCTTTCTTT
CASRDMDSPYTEAFF
>-|TRBJ2-7|-|TRBV29-1
TGCAGCGTTGGCCGCCGGGCTCTACTAGGGGAGCAGTACTTC
CSVGRRALLGEQYF
>few|TRBJ1-6|-|TRBV7-9
TGTGCCAGCAGCTTTTCGGGGAGTGGTAATTCACCCCTCCACTTT
CASSFSGSGNSPLHF
>-|TRBJ2-1|TRBD2|TRBV7-8
TGTGCCTGCACCGACCTGCAGCGGGGGTACAATGAGCAGTTCTTC
CACTDLQRGYNEQFF
>-|TRBJ2-1|TRBD2|TRBV11-1
TGTGCCAGCAGCTTGGGGACTAGCGCCCACAATGAGCAGTTCTTC
CASSLGTSAHNEQFF
>-|TRBJ1-2|TRBD1|TRBV19
TGTGCCAGTACCCAGACAGGGGAGGCTTGGGGCTACACCTTC
CASTQTGEAWGYTF
>-|TRBJ1-1|TRBD1|TRBV2
TGTGCCAGCAGCGCGTACGGGACAGGTGATTTCGGCACTGAAGCTTTCTTT
CASSAYGTGDFGTEAFF
>once|TRBJ2-1|TRBD1|TRBV7-9
TGTGCCAGCAGCTTATACTTGGGGGGACAGGGGTACAATGAGCAGTTCTTC
CASSLYLGGQGYNEQFF
>few|TRBJ1-3|-|TRBV6-5
TGTGCCACCGCGGGGAGCTCTGGAAACACCATATATTTT
CATAGSSGNTIYF
>-|TRBJ2-5|-|TRBV2
TGTGCCAGCAGATCGACAGGAGGAGAGACCCAGTACTTC
CASRSTGGETQYF
>-|TRBJ1-1|-|TRBV15
TGTGCCACCAGTACGGACACTGAAGCTTTCTTT
CATSTDTEAFF
>-|TRBJ2-7|-|TRBV24-1
TGTGCCACCAGTGATTCTGAAACCGGGACACTGTACGAGCAGTACTTC
CATSDSETGTLYEQYF
>-|TRBJ1-5|-|TRBV7-8
TGTGCCAGCAGTTCCCAACCCAGGAGGAGCAATCAGCCCCAGCATTTT
CASSSQPRRSNQPQHF
>-|TRBJ1-6|-|TRBV7-9
TGTGCCAGCAGCCCTCCAGGGGTTGCTAATTCACCCCTCCACTTT
CASSPPGVANSPLHF
>-|TRBJ2-5|-|TRBV25-1
TGTGCCAGCAGTGTAGCGAACCAAGAGACCCAGTACTTC
CASSVANQETQYF
>once|TRBJ2-1|TRBD1|TRBV19
TGTGCCAGTAGTACACAGGGGGCTGGGAGCTCCTACAATGAGCAGTTCTTC
CASSTQGAGSSYNEQFF
>-|TRBJ1-1|-|TRBV15
TGTGCCACCAGCAGAGATAAAACCCAAACCTATGAAGCTTTCTTT
CATSRDKTQTYEAFF
>-|TRBJ2-2|-|TRBV3-1/TRBV3-2
TGTGCCAGCAGCCAGGGGGGCACCGGGGAGCTGTTTTTT
CASSQGGTGELFF
>-|TRBJ2-1|TRBD1|TRBV7-9
TGTGCCAGCAGCTCCCGGACAGGGACTTTCTACAATGAGCAGTTCTTC
CASSSRTGTFYNEQFF
>-|TRBJ2-5|TRBD1|TRBV3-1/TRBV3-2
TGTGCCAGCAGCCTTCCGGACAGGGGTAGAGAGACCCAGTACTTC
CASSLPDRGRETQYF
>once|TRBJ2-7|TRBD1|TRBV7-2
TGTGCCAGCAGCTTAGAGGCAGGGGGCAGGGGCGAGCAGTACTTC
CASSLEAGGRGEQYF
>-|TRBJ2-1|-|TRBV20-1
TGCAGTGCTAGTGGGGGGACAGTGTACAATGAGCAGTTCTTC
CSASGGTVYNEQFF
>few|TRBJ2-4|TRBD1|TRBV6-6
TGTGCCAGCAGTCCGAACTACAGGGGTGTTGCCAAAAACATTCAGTACTTC
CASSPNYRGVAKNIQYF
>-|TRBJ1-5|-|TRBV27
TGTGCCAGCAGTTTATCTGGGCATCCTAGCAATCAGCCCCAGCATTTT
CASSLSGHPSNQPQHF
>-|TRBJ2-2|-|TRBV7-9
TGTGCCAGCAGCTCCTCCCACACCGGGGAGCTGTTTTTT
CASSSSHTGELFF
>few|TRBJ2-2|-|TRBV21-1
TGTGCCAGCAGCACCTCTAATTGGGGGGACACCGGGGAGCTGTTTTTT
CASSTSNWGDTGELFF
>once|TRBJ2-7|TRBD2|TRBV5-1
TGCGCCAGCAGCACCCGACCGAGGGAGCGGGGCTCCTACGAGCAGTACTTC
CASSTRPRERGSYEQYF
>once|TRBJ1-1|TRBD1|TRBV27
TGTGCCAGCAGTTCCACAGGGGTGGACACTGAAGCTTTCTTT
CASSSTGVDTEAFF
>-|TRBJ2-3|TRBD2|TRBV6-5
TGTGCCAGCAGTATCCCGGGACTAGGGGGGGATACGCAGTATTTT
CASSIPGLGGDTQYF
>-|TRBJ1-5|TRBD1|TRBV24-1
TGTGCCACTGGACAGGAAAATAGCAATCAGCCCCAGCATTTT
CATGQENSNQPQHF
>once|TRBJ1-2|TRBD1|TRBV9
TGTGCCAGCAGCGCGACAGGGGGCTATGGCTACACCTTC
CASSATGGYGYTF
>once|TRBJ2-7|-|TRBV7-8
TGTGCCAGCAGTTTCACAGACTACGAGCAGTACTTC
CASSFTDYEQYF
>-|TRBJ2-3|TRBD2|TRBV27
TGTGCCAGCAGTTTTGAAGCGGGGTATAGCACAGATACGCAGTATTTT
CASSFEAGYSTDTQYF
>-|TRBJ2-7|-|TRBV4-2
TGTGCCAGCAGCCAAGGAGCCGGACAGATCTACGAGCAGTACTTC
CASSQGAGQIYEQYF
>few|TRBJ2-5|-|TRBV10-2
TGCGCCAGCAGTGAGTCGACTCTACAAGAGACCCAGTACTTC
CASSESTLQETQYF
>few|TRBJ1-5|-|TRBV4-1
TGCGCCAGCAGCCAAGAGGGGGCCCGACGGGGCACGAATCAGCCCCAGCATTTT
CASSQEGARRGTNQPQHF
>-|TRBJ1-5|-|TRBV7-9
TGTGCCAGCAGCTTAAGCCTAGGGGGCAATCAGCCCCAGCATTTT
CASSLSLGGNQPQHF
>-|TRBJ2-5|-|TRBV20-1
TGCAGTGCTAGTGCTAGTCAAGTTCCGGAGACCCAGTACTTC
CSASASQVPETQYF
>-|TRBJ2-2|TRBD2|TRBV30
TGTGCCTGGAGTCTATCGACTAGCGGTGCCGGGGAGCTGTTTTTT
CAWSLSTSGAGELFF
>-|TRBJ1-2|TRBD1|TRBV7-2
TGTGCCAGCAGCTTAGGACAGGGTAGGGATGGCTACACCTTC
CASSLGQGRDGYTF
>-|TRBJ2-2|-|TRBV9
TGTGCCAGCAGCGTCGGGGTGGTCAACACCGGGGAGCTGTTTTTT
CASSVGVVNTGELFF
>-|TRBJ2-6|-|TRBV2
TGTGCCAGCAGTGTAACGGGGTCTGGGGCCAACGTCCTGACTTTC
CASSVTGSGANVLTF
>-|TRBJ1-1|TRBD1|TRBV19
TGTGCCAGTAGCCTGGACAGGGTTGTGAACACTGAAGCTTTCTTT
CASSLDRVVNTEAFF
>-|TRBJ2-1|TRBD2|TRBV2
TGTGCCAGCAGTACTAGCGTTCTAGACCTGTCGGGAATGAATGAGCAGTTCTTC
CASSTSVLDLSGMNEQFF
>-|TRBJ2-1|-|TRBV5-4
TGTGCCAGCAGCTCGCAGTATCAGCAGTTCTTC
CASSSQYQQFF
>-|TRBJ2-3|TRBD2|TRBV29-1
TGCAGCGTTGAAGATCCTAGGACTAGCGGGAGCACAGATACGCAGTATTTT
CSVEDPRTSGSTDTQYF
>-|TRBJ1-3|-|TRBV6-1
TGTGCCAGCAGTGAACGTAGACAGGTCTCTGGAAACACCATATATTTT
CASSERRQVSGNTIYF